One and the same sample provided the 14 T cell receptor beta chains below, sequenced in a study of T cell repertoires in cytomegalovirus infection. TCRdb reprocessed the reads via MiXCR and lists one record per CDR3 protein. The sample contains some 220,000 distinct CDR3 sequences, around 35% of which appear only once. The antigens these receptors bind are not known. Sequences were derived from CD8+ T cells from cultured PBMCs, sampled from culture after CMV antigen stimulation. These receptors came from a human donor in good health (CMV status not recorded). Some clones in this sample may be carry-over from other donors' samples.

For the CDR3, the DNA is TGTGCCAGCAGGGCTGACAGCAATGAGCAGTTCTTC. The encoded protein is CASRADSNEQFF. The chain joins TRBV9 to TRBJ2-1, with D maybe TRBD1 (5 bases). The CDR3 extends over 12 amino acids. The V and J ends lost 5 bases and 6 bases respectively, with 9 bases between them. CDR1 and CDR2 (germline): SGDLS, YYNGEE.

The J gene is TRBJ2-1, the V gene TRBV12-3 or TRBV12-4; the D is unclear. The CDR3 runs to 15 residues. The germline V and J ends were trimmed by 0 bases and 7 bases, with 13 bases remaining between them. The CDR3 DNA is TGTGCCAGCAGTTTAGCGTTCCTAACCTTTAATGAGCAGTTCTTC. Translating gives CASSLAFLTFNEQFF.

This rearrangement joins TRBV11-2 to TRBJ2-1; TRBD2 matches 9 bases. CDR1 SGHAT and CDR2 FQNNGV come from the germline V gene. This CDR3 contains 16 residues. Losses at the gene ends were 4 bases for V and 3 bases for J; bases not matched to a gene: 7. This CDR3 reads CASSSLAGANYNEQFF. The CDR3 DNA is TGTGCCAGCAGCTCTTTAGCGGGAGCCAACTACAATGAGCAGTTCTTC.

This clonotype was seen just once. The chain combines TRBV11-3 with TRBJ2-3, with D tentatively TRBD2 (5 bases). The CDR3 covers 15 residues. Germline V gives CDR1 SGHNT, CDR2 YENEEA. V lost 5 bases and J 0 bases, leaving 12 bases between the germline ends. The CDR3 region has the DNA TGTGCCAGCAGCCTCGGGGAAGCTAGCACAGATACGCAGTATTTT. Translation: CASSLGEASTDTQYF. Full variable domain (outside the CDR3, taken from reference TRBV11-3 and TRBJ2-3): EAGVVQSPRYKIIEKKQPVAFWCNPISGHNTLYWYLQNLGQGPELLIRYENEEAVDDSQLPKDRFSAERLKGVDSTLKIQPAELGDSAVYLCASSLGEASTDTQYFGPGTRLTVL.

This clonotype showed up many times. The chain has TRBV7-2 and TRBJ2-1; D unclear. Germline assignment: CDR1 SGHTA and CDR2 FQGNSA. This CDR3 spans 15 amino acids. V was cut by 1 base and J by 9 bases, with 16 bases left in between. The CDR3 is CASSLEGFVESEQFF. The DNA for the CDR3 is TGTGCCAGCAGCTTAGAGGGTTTCGTGGAAAGTGAGCAGTTCTTC.

The genes are TRBV9 and TRBJ2-1; 7 bases are a match to TRBD1. Germline V gene data show CDR1 as SGDLS and CDR2 as YYNGEE. The CDR3 length is 14 residues. V lost 0 bases, J lost 8 bases, and 5 bases stayed unmatched. CDR3 sequence reads: CASSVGQGGYEQFF. CDR3 sequence (DNA): TGTGCCAGCAGCGTAGGACAGGGTGGCTATGAGCAGTTCTTC.

The chain combines TRBV19 with TRBJ2-1; D ambiguous. Germline lookup yields CDR1 LNHDA and CDR2 SQIVND (reference sequence). The germline V and J ends were trimmed by 5 bases and 3 bases, with 17 bases remaining between them. CDR3 size: 16 residues. The DNA for the CDR3 is TGTGCCAGTAGTTCCACTCCGGCATGGCACTACAATGAGCAGTTCTTC. It is translated as CASSSTPAWHYNEQFF.

This clonotype has a count of ten or more. The V call is TRBV7-9, the J call TRBJ2-1, with TRBD2 matching 10 bases. Germline CDR1 is SEHNR and CDR2 is FQNEAQ (reference sequence). The CDR3 runs 18 residues. Germline trimming cut 4 bases from V and 1 base from J; bases unmatched to any gene: 10. The CDR3 here is CASSSPYLAGVSYNEQFF. DNA of the CDR3: TGTGCCAGCAGCTCCCCATACCTAGCGGGAGTATCCTACAATGAGCAGTTCTTC.

The sample holds a few counts of this clonotype. This chain joins TRBV2 and TRBJ2-5; perhaps TRBD2 as D (5 bases). This CDR3 region has 14 residues. V lost 2 bases and J lost 1, with 8 bases in between. Germline CDR1 and CDR2: SNHLY and FYNNEI. Written as DNA, the CDR3 is TGTGCCAGCAGTGAACGGCGGGTCCAAGAGACCCAGTACTTC. Translating gives CASSERRVQETQYF.

CDR3 loop: CASSTGLAPITSYNEQFF. The CDR3 bases are TGTGCCAGTAGTACGGGACTAGCACCCATTACCTCCTACAATGAGCAGTTCTTC. The chain combines TRBV19 with TRBJ2-1; 9 positions match TRBD2. Trimming removed 4 bases from V and 0 bases from J; junction bases left unmatched: 10. In germline, CDR1 is LNHDA, CDR2 SQIVND (reference sequence). This CDR3 spans 18 amino acids.

This clonotype appeared a few times. The CDR3 spells CASSEAGTSGDPSTDTQYF. The CDR3 DNA follows: TGTGCCAGCAGTGAAGCGGGGACTAGCGGGGACCCTAGCACAGATACGCAGTATTTT. J is TRBJ2-3 and V is TRBV2; 13 nucleotides agree with TRBD2. V gave up 0 bases and J gave up 0 bases; unmatched junction bases: 6. This CDR3 has 19 amino acids. Germline V gene lookup returns CDR1 SNHLY and CDR2 FYNNEI.

The genes are TRBV30 and TRBJ2-2; D ambiguous. This CDR3 has 12 amino acids. Germline V gene data show CDR1 as GTSNPN and CDR2 as SVGIG (reference sequence). Deletions cut 2 bases from V and 5 bases from J, with 6 bases between. CDR3: CAWSYITGELFF. The CDR3 nucleotides are TGTGCCTGGAGTTATATAACCGGGGAGCTGTTTTTT. Based on the CDR3 plus reference TRBV30 and TRBJ2-2, the full variable domain is SQTIHQWPATLVQPVGSPLSLECTVEGTSNPNLYWYRQAAGRGLQLLFYSVGIGQISSEVPQNLSASRPQDRQFILSSKKLLLSDSGFYLCAWSYITGELFFGEGSRLTVL.

This clonotype appeared a few times. This chain joins TRBV27 and TRBJ2-7, with 8 bases aligning to TRBD1. Trimming removed 5 bases from V and 7 bases from J; junction bases left unmatched: 13. Germline CDR1 MNHEY, CDR2 SMNVEV (reference sequence). The CDR3 loop spans 15 amino acids. CDR3 loop: CASSAPGQGAVEQYF. The DNA for the CDR3 is TGTGCCAGCAGTGCTCCCGGACAGGGCGCCGTGGAGCAGTACTTC.

In its sample, this clonotype was seen a few times. The J gene is TRBJ2-2, the V gene TRBV6-5; D gene uncertain. Germline values: CDR1 MNHEY, CDR2 SVGAGI. V gave up 0 bases and J gave up 3 bases, with 5 bases separating them. CDR3 length equals 14 residues. DNA of the CDR3: TGTGCCAGCAGTTACTCTCAGTACACCGGGGAGCTGTTTTTT. The encoded protein is CASSYSQYTGELFF.